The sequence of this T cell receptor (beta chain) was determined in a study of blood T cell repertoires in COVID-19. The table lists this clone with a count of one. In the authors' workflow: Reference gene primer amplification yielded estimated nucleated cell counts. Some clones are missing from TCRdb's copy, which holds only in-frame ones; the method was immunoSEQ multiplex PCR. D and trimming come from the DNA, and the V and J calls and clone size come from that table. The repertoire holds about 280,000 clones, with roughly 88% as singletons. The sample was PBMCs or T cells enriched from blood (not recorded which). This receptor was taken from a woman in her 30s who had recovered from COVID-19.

The CDR3 loop reads CATSDSPSGRVTDTQYF. The CDR3 bases are TGTGCCACCAGTGATTCCCCCAGCGGGAGGGTGACAGATACGCAGTATTTT. The rearrangement uses TRBV24-1 and TRBJ2-3; 10 bases are a match to TRBD2. J gave up 3 bases and V 2 bases, and 7 bases lay outside the gene matches. The CDR3 has 17 residues. The V gene's germline CDR1 is KGHDR and CDR2 SFDVKD.